This T cell receptor beta chain was sequenced for a study of cytomegalovirus exposure and HLA in healthy donors. General observations from the study: DRB1 showed the most TCR associations and HLA-C the fewest in a later analysis, as rates varied by HLA locus.

Comment on this clone: Its antigen is not known.

In the PCR, 60 Vbeta and 13 Jbeta primers were used. Only in-frame clones appear in the TCRdb table, and some are missing; sequencing was by immunoSEQ multiplex PCR. The repertoire holds under 150,000 clones, with about 64% as singletons. The source is a man between 60 and 70 years old in good health and CMV-seronegative. The sample taken for sequencing was PBMCs.

DNA of the CDR3: TGTGCCAGCAGCCTCCAAGCGGGGACCGTAATATACAATGAGCAGTTCTTC. Protein sequence: CASSLQAGTVIYNEQFF. This chain connects TRBV7-6 to TRBJ2-1, with 7 bases aligning to TRBD2. Germline V CDR1 and CDR2: SGHVS, FNYEAQ. Losses at the gene ends were 5 bases for V and 4 bases for J; bases not matched to a gene: 14. CDR3 length: 17 amino acids.